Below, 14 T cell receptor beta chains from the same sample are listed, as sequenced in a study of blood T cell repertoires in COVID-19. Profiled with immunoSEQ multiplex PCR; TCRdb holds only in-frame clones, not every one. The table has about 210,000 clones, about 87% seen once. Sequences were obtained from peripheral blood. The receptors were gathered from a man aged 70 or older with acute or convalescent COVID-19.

The CDR3 here is CAWSVAVGEGAFF. The CDR3 DNA sequence: TGTGCCTGGAGTGTCGCTGTGGGGGAGGGAGCTTTCTTT. The gene calls are TRBV30 and TRBJ1-1; D possibly corresponds to TRBD1 (5 bases). CDR1 and CDR2 (germline): GTSNPN, SVGIG (reference sequence). Trimming removed 0 bases at V and 10 bases at J, with 15 bases between. The CDR3 runs 13 residues.

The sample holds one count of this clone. The CDR3, as DNA: TGCGCCAGCAGCCAGGAATTGAGCGGGAGGGCCGGGGGGACCCAGTACTTC. Protein product: CASSQELSGRAGGTQYF. The chain carries TRBV4-1 and TRBJ2-5, with 10 bases matching TRBD2. The V and J ends lost 3 bases and 7 bases, in that order; junction bases with no gene match: 14. Germline V gene sequence: CDR1 MGHRA, CDR2 YSYEKL. The CDR3 contains 17 residues.

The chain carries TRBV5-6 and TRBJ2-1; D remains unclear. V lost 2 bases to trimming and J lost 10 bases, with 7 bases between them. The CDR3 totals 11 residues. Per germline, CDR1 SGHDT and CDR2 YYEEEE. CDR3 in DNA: TGTGCCAGCAGCTTCGTCACAGAGCAGTTCTTC. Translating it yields CASSFVTEQFF.

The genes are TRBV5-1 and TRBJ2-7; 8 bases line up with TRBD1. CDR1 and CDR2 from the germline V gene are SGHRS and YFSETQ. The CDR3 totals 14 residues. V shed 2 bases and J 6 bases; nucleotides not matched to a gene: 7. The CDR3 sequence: CASSLQGEVSEQYF. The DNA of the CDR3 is TGCGCCAGCAGCTTACAGGGGGAAGTCAGCGAGCAGTACTTC.

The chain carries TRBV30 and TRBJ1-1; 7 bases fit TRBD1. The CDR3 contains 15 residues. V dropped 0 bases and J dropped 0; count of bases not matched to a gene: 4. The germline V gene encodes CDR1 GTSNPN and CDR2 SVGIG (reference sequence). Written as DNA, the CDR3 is TGTGCCTGGAGTGTAGGGGGCAGAATGAACACTGAAGCTTTCTTT. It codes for CAWSVGGRMNTEAFF. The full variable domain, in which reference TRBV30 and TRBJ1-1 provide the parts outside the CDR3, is SQTIHQWPATLVQPVGSPLSLECTVEGTSNPNLYWYRQAAGRGLQLLFYSVGIGQISSEVPQNLSASRPQDRQFILSSKKLLLSDSGFYLCAWSVGGRMNTEAFFGQGTRLTVV.

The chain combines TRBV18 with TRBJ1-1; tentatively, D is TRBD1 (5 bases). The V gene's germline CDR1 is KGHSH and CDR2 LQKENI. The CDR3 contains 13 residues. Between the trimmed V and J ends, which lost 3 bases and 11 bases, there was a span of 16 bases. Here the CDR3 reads CASSPVASTEAFF. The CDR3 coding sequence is TGTGCCAGCTCACCGGTAGCTTCGACAGAGGCTTTCTTT.

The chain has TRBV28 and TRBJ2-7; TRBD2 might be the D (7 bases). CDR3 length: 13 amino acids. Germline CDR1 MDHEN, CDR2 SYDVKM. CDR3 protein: CAIARGGPYEQYF. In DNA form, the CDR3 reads TGTGCAATCGCAAGGGGGGGTCCCTACGAGCAGTACTTC.

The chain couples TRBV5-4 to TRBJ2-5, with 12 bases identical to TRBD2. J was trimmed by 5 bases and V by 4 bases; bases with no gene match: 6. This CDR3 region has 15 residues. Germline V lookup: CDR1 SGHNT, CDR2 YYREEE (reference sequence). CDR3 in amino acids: CASSPWTSGIETQYF. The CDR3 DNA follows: TGTGCCAGCAGCCCTTGGACTAGCGGGATTGAGACCCAGTACTTC. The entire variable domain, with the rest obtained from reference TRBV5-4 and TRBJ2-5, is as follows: ETGVTQSPTHLIKTRGQQVTLRCSSQSGHNTVSWYQQALGQGPQFIFQYYREEENGRGNFPPRFSGLQFPNYSSELNVNALELDDSALYLCASSPWTSGIETQYFGPGTRLLVL.

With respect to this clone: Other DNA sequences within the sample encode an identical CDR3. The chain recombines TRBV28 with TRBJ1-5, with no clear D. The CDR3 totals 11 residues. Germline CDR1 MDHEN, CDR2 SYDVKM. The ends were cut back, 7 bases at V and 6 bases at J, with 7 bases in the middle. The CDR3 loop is CASTSGQPQHF. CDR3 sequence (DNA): TGTGCCAGCACGAGTGGTCAGCCCCAGCATTTT. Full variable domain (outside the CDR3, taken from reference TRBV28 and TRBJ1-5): DVKVTQSSRYLVKRTGEKVFLECVQDMDHENMFWYRQDPGLGLRLIYFSYDVKMKEKGDIPEGYSVSREKKERFSLILESASTNQTSMYLCASTSGQPQHFGDGTRLSIL.

This CDR3 reads CASRDPGTTYGYTF. Here the CDR3 DNA reads TGTGCCAGTAGAGATCCCGGGACAACCTATGGCTACACCTTC. The V gene is TRBV6-5, the J gene TRBJ1-2; D possibly corresponds to TRBD1 (6 bases). The V end lost 9 bases, the J end lost 4 bases, and 18 bases lay between the germline ends. This CDR3 is built from 14 residues. Germline V gene sequence: CDR1 MNHEY, CDR2 SVGAGI.

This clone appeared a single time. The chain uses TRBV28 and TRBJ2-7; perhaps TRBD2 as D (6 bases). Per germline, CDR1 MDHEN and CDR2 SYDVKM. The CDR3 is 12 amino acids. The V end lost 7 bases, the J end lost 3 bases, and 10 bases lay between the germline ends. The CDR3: CASNSGYYEQYF. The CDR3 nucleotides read TGTGCCAGCAATAGCGGTTACTACGAGCAGTACTTC.

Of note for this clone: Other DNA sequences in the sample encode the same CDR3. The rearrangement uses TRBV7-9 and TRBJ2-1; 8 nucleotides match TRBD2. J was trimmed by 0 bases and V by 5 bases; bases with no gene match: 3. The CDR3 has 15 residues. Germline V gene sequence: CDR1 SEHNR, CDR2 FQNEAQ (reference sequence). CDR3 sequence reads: CASSPSGSSYNEQFF. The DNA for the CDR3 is TGTGCCAGCAGCCCAAGCGGGAGCTCCTACAATGAGCAGTTCTTC. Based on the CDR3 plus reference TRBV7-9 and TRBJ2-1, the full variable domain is DTGVSQNPRHKITKRGQNVTFRCDPISEHNRLYWYRQTLGQGPEFLTYFQNEAQLEKSRLLSDRFSAERPKGSFSTLEIQRTEQGDSAMYLCASSPSGSSYNEQFFGPGTRLTVL.

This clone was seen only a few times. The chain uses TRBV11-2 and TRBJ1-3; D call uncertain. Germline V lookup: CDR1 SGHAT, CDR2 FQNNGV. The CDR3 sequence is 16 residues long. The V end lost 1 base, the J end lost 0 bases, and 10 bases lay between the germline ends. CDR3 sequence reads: CASSLGALLSGNTIYF. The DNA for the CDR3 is TGTGCCAGCAGCTTAGGAGCATTGCTCTCTGGAAACACCATATATTTT.

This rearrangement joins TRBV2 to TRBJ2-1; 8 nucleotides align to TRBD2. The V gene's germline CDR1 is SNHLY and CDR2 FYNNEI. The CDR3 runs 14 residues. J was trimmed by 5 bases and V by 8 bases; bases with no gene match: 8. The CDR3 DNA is TGTGCCAGCGGCGACCAGCGGGGGAACAATGAGCAGTTCTTC. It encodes CASGDQRGNNEQFF.